These 16 T cell receptor beta chains were sequenced from one sample in a study of blood T cell repertoires in COVID-19. The data were produced by immunoSEQ multiplex PCR, yet TCRdb's version contains in-frame clones alone and is incomplete. In the table there are about 300,000 clones, roughly nine tenths of which are singletons. Sequencing was performed on PBMCs or T cells enriched from blood (not recorded which). The receptor source for this set is a woman between 45 and 65 years old who had been exposed to COVID-19.

The rearrangement links TRBV6-1 to TRBJ2-5; D unclear. The CDR3 totals 16 residues. CDR1 and CDR2 (germline): MNHNS, SASEGT. The ends were cut back, 0 bases at V and 0 bases at J, with 11 bases in the middle. The CDR3 spells CASSEAWAQYQETQYF. CDR3 nucleotide sequence: TGTGCCAGCAGTGAAGCGTGGGCGCAGTACCAAGAGACCCAGTACTTC.

This chain joins TRBV7-9 and TRBJ1-2, with 11 bases identical to TRBD1. The CDR3 is 17 amino acids. J lost 6 bases, V lost 5 bases, and 14 bases had no gene match. Germline V lookup: CDR1 SEHNR, CDR2 FQNEAQ (reference sequence). CDR3 bases: TGTGCCAGCAGCCCGAACCGGGACAGGGGGTGGCAGGATGGCTACACCTTC. Amino acid sequence: CASSPNRDRGWQDGYTF.

This rearrangement joins TRBV9 to TRBJ2-5; 7 bases are shared with TRBD2. V shed 1 base and J 1 base; nucleotides not matched to a gene: 4. The CDR3 consists of 15 residues. Looked up from germline, CDR1 is SGDLS and CDR2 is YYNGEE. The CDR3 DNA follows: TGTGCCAGCAGCGTATGGGGGGGGATCCAAGAGACCCAGTACTTC. This translates into CASSVWGGIQETQYF.

This chain connects TRBV5-1 to TRBJ2-7, with TRBD1 matching over 10 bases. The germline V gene has CDR1 SGHRS and CDR2 YFSETQ. This CDR3 has 17 amino acids. V was pared by 0 bases and J by 3 bases, with 9 bases of the junction left unmatched. CDR3: CASSLVASGTGVYEQYF. CDR3 DNA sequence: TGCGCCAGCAGCTTGGTCGCTTCAGGGACAGGGGTCTACGAGCAGTACTTC.

This sequence joins TRBV7-9 and TRBJ2-7, with 7 bases fitting TRBD2. The V and J ends lost 7 bases and 4 bases, in that order; junction bases with no gene match: 7. Germline assignment: CDR1 SEHNR and CDR2 FQNEAQ (reference sequence). CDR3 length: 13 amino acids. CDR3 sequence: CASTDWGGYEQYF. The DNA for the CDR3 is TGTGCCAGCACCGACTGGGGAGGGTACGAGCAGTACTTC.

The V and J genes are TRBV2 and TRBJ1-5; D is ambiguous. The germline gives CDR1 SNHLY, CDR2 FYNNEI. V was trimmed by 3 bases and J by 4 bases, leaving 10 bases between them. This CDR3 has 14 amino acids. CDR3 region: CASSERVGNQPQHF. For the CDR3, the DNA is TGTGCCAGCAGTGAGAGGGTTGGGAATCAGCCCCAGCATTTT.

V is TRBV5-1 and J is TRBJ1-6, with D uncertain. V shed 0 bases and J shed 4 bases, with 8 bases lying between them. The CDR3 runs 15 residues. In germline, CDR1 is SGHRS, CDR2 YFSETQ. The CDR3 coding sequence is TGCGCCAGCAGCTTGGATAACGGGTATAATTCACCCCTCCACTTT. As protein: CASSLDNGYNSPLHF. The full variable domain, completed using reference TRBV5-1 and TRBJ1-6, is KAGVTQTPRYLIKTRGQQVTLSCSPISGHRSVSWYQQTPGQGLQFLFEYFSETQRNKGNFPGRFSGRQFSNSRSEMNVSTLELGDSALYLCASSLDNGYNSPLHFGNGTRLTVT.

The V gene is TRBV2, the J gene TRBJ2-3, with D possibly TRBD2 on 5 matching bases. V was trimmed by 6 bases and J by 2 bases, leaving 6 bases between them. This CDR3 is built from 12 residues. CDR1 is SNHLY and CDR2 is FYNNEI in the germline V gene. DNA for the CDR3: TGTGCCAGCAGCGGGGACACAGATACGCAGTATTTT. It specifies CASSGDTDTQYF.

The chain joins TRBV20-1 to TRBJ1-2; possible D gene TRBD1, 6 bases. Trimming took off 5 bases at V and 8 bases at J, with 12 bases between the two ends. This CDR3 contains 11 residues. In germline, CDR1 is DFQATT, CDR2 SNEGSKA (reference sequence). CDR3 sequence reads: CSAGGGRGYTF. The DNA of the CDR3 is TGCAGTGCTGGGGGCGGGCGCGGCTACACCTTC.

The V and J genes are TRBV5-1 and TRBJ1-3, with D possibly matching TRBD1 (5 bases). The germline V gene encodes CDR1 SGHRS and CDR2 YFSETQ. The CDR3 length is 15 residues. The V end lost 0 bases, the J end lost 6 bases, and 13 bases lay between the germline ends. The CDR3 is CASSLAGGLENTIYF. The DNA for the CDR3 is TGCGCCAGCAGCTTGGCGGGGGGATTGGAAAACACCATATATTTT.

The chain links TRBV28 to TRBJ2-7; D possibly corresponds to TRBD1 (6 bases). This CDR3 has 12 residues. The V end was cut by 8 bases, the J end by 2 bases, with 10 bases between. Germline V CDR1 and CDR2: MDHEN, SYDVKM. CDR3 coding DNA: TGTGCCAGCTACAGGGATACCTACGAGCAGTACTTC. Translation: CASYRDTYEQYF.

The chain has TRBV7-9 and TRBJ2-2, with 8 bases that match TRBD2. CDR1 and CDR2 from the germline V gene are SEHNR and FQNEAQ (reference sequence). The CDR3 consists of 16 residues. V lost 5 bases to trimming and J lost 4 bases; unmatched junction nucleotides: 9. The CDR3 DNA reads TGTGCCAGCAGCATTACGGGGGGGCCTGGCACCGGGGAGCTGTTTTTT. Its translation: CASSITGGPGTGELFF. Based on the CDR3 plus reference TRBV7-9 and TRBJ2-2, the full variable domain is DTGVSQNPRHKITKRGQNVTFRCDPISEHNRLYWYRQTLGQGPEFLTYFQNEAQLEKSRLLSDRFSAERPKGSFSTLEIQRTEQGDSAMYLCASSITGGPGTGELFFGEGSRLTVL.

This rearrangement joins TRBV4-1 to TRBJ1-1; TRBD1 is a possible D gene (5 bases). Germline V gene lookup returns CDR1 MGHRA and CDR2 YSYEKL. Trimming left V 1 base short and J 3 bases short, with 9 bases between. The CDR3 has 14 residues. CDR3 nucleotides: TGCGCCAGCAGCCAAGGTTGGGGGGACACTGAAGCTTTCTTT. It is translated as CASSQGWGDTEAFF.

Written as DNA, the CDR3 is TGTGCCAGCAGCTTTTTTTCGGGCTATGGCTACACCTTC. This sequence encodes CASSFFSGYGYTF. This chain joins TRBV5-6 and TRBJ1-2; no clear D. V was trimmed by 2 bases and J by 4 bases, leaving 9 bases between them. Germline-derived CDR1 and CDR2 are SGHDT and YYEEEE. The CDR3 spans 13 residues. Combining the CDR3 with reference TRBV5-6 and TRBJ1-2 gives the whole variable domain DAGVTQSPTHLIKTRGQQVTLRCSPKSGHDTVSWYQQALGQGPQFIFQYYEEEERQRGNFPDRFSGHQFPNYSSELNVNALLLGDSALYLCASSFFSGYGYTFGSGTRLTVV.

The rearrangement joins TRBV18 to TRBJ1-3; 7 bases match TRBD1. Germline CDR1 and CDR2: KGHSH and LQKENI. The CDR3 has 18 amino acids. Trimming removed 0 bases from V and 1 base from J; junction bases left unmatched: 9. CDR3 loop: CASSPPGQLILSGNTIYF. For the CDR3, the DNA is TGTGCCAGCTCACCACCGGGACAGCTAATACTTTCTGGAAACACCATATATTTT.

The chain couples TRBV4-1 to TRBJ2-7; D is ambiguous. Germline values: CDR1 MGHRA, CDR2 YSYEKL. The ends were cut back, 1 base at V and 1 base at J, with 8 bases in the middle. This CDR3 has 14 amino acids. CDR3 nucleotide sequence: TGCGCCAGCAGCCAAGCCCCCAGTTCCTACGAGCAGTACTTC. Protein: CASSQAPSSYEQYF.